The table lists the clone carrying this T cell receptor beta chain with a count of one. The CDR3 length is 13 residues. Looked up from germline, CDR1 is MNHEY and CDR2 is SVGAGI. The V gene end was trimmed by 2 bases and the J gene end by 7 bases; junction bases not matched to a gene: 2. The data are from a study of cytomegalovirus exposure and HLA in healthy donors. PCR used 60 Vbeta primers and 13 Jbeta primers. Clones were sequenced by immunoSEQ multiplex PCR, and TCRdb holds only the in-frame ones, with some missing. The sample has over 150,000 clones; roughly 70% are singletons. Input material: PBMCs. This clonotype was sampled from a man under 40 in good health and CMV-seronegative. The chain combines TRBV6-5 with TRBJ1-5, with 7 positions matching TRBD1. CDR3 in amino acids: CASSYDRAQPQHF. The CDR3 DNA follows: TGTGCCAGCAGTTACGACAGGGCCCAGCCCCAGCATTTT.